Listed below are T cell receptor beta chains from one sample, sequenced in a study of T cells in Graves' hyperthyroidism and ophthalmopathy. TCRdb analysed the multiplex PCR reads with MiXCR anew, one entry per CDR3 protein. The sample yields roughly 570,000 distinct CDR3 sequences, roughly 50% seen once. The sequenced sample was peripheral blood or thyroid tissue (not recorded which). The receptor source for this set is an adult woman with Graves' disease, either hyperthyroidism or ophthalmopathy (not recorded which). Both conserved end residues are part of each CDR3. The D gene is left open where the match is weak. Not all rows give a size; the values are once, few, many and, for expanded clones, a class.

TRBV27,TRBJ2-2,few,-,CASSLWGNTGELFF,TGTGCCAGCAGTTTATGGGGAAACACCGGGGAGCTGTTTTTT
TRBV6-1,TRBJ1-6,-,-,CASSKGQFVTPLHF,TGTGCCAGCAGTAAAGGACAGTTTGTGACACCCCTCCACTTT
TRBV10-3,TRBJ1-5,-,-,CAMGEGQSSQPQHF,TGTGCCATGGGAGAGGGGCAGAGCAGTCAGCCCCAGCATTTT
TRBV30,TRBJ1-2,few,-,CAWSSDSPLNYGYTF,TGTGCCTGGAGTTCTGACAGTCCGCTTAACTATGGCTACACCTTC
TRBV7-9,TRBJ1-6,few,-,CASSLVPGPLHF,TGTGCCAGCAGCTTAGTACCCGGACCCCTCCACTTT
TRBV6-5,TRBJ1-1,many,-,CASSYSGRDSEAFF,TGTGCCAGCAGTTACTCGGGCAGGGACTCTGAAGCTTTCTTT
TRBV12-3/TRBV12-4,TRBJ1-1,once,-,CASRRPGTEAFF,TGTGCCAGCAGACGACCGGGCACTGAAGCTTTCTTT
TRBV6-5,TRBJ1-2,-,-,CAISYSRDTSGYGYTF,TGTGCCATCAGTTACTCAAGGGACACCTCGGGCTATGGCTACACCTTC
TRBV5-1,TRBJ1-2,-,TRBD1,CASSPLVTGGAGYTF,TGCGCCAGCAGCCCGTTGGTGACAGGGGGTGCTGGCTACACCTTC
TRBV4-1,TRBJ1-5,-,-,CASSQDFKVSGNQPQHF,TGCGCCAGCAGCCAAGATTTTAAGGTATCTGGCAATCAGCCCCAGCATTTT
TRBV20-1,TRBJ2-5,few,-,CSARASLQETQYF,TGCAGTGCTAGAGCGTCCCTGCAAGAGACCCAGTACTTC
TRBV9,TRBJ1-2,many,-,CASSVNSNYGYTF,TGTGCCAGCAGCGTTAACAGTAACTATGGCTACACCTTC
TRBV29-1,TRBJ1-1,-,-,CSVEPTSGGTEAFF,TGCAGCGTTGAACCTACATCGGGTGGCACTGAAGCTTTCTTT
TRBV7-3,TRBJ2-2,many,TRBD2,CASSSQRESSGELFF,TGTGCCAGCAGCTCCCAGCGGGAATCTTCCGGGGAGCTGTTTTTT
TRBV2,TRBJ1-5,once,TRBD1,CASRLGQGANQPQHF,TGTGCCAGCAGATTGGGACAGGGGGCAAATCAGCCCCAGCATTTT
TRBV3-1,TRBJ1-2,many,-,CASSQETDGYTF,TGTGCCAGCAGCCAAGAAACGGATGGCTACACCTTC
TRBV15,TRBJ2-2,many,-,CATGPFSTGELFF,TGTGCCACTGGACCCTTTAGCACCGGGGAGCTGTTTTTT
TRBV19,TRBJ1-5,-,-,CASSPGWGAQDQPQHF,TGTGCCAGCTCACCAGGGTGGGGGGCGCAGGATCAGCCCCAGCATTTT
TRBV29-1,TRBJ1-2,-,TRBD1,CSLGTGSAYYGYTF,TGCAGCTTAGGGACAGGGTCAGCGTACTATGGCTACACCTTC
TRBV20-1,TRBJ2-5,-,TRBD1,CSARGQGAQETQYF,TGCAGTGCTAGGGGACAGGGGGCCCAAGAGACCCAGTACTTC
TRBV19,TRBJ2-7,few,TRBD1,CASSQDSGTGTYEQYF,TGTGCCAGCAGCCAAGATTCCGGGACAGGGACCTACGAGCAGTACTTC
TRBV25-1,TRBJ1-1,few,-,CASRLRGSEAFF,TGTGCCAGCAGACTCAGGGGATCTGAAGCTTTCTTT
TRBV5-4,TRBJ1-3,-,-,CASSLDFGREAVGNTIYF,TGTGCCAGCAGCTTGGATTTTGGCAGGGAGGCTGTCGGAAACACCATATATTTT
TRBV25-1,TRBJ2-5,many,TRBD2,CASSEGSGVQETQYF,TGTGCCAGCAGTGAAGGTAGCGGGGTACAAGAGACCCAGTACTTC
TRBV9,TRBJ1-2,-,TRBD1,CASSVETGGSGYTF,TGTGCCAGCAGCGTAGAGACAGGGGGCTCTGGCTACACCTTC
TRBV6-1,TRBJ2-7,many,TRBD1,CASRTGWGNYEQYF,TGTGCCAGCAGGACAGGGTGGGGCAACTACGAGCAGTACTTC
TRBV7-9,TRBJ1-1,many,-,CASSLAWTENTEAFF,TGTGCCAGCAGCTTAGCTTGGACAGAGAACACTGAAGCTTTCTTT
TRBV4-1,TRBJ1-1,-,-,CASMVELNTEAFF,TGCGCCAGCATGGTTGAGTTGAACACTGAAGCTTTCTTT
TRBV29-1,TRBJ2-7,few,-,CSVGGYEQYF,TGCAGCGTTGGCGGATACGAGCAGTACTTC
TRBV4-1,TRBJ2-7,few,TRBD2,CASSQGPGLAGFLSYEQYF,TGCGCCAGCAGCCAGGGCCCGGGACTAGCGGGATTCCTCTCCTACGAGCAGTACTTC
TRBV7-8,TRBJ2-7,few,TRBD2,CALKLLAGYSYEQYF,TGTGCGTTGAAGTTACTAGCGGGATACTCCTACGAGCAGTACTTC
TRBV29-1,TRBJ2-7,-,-,CSVEGLTREQYF,TGCAGCGTTGAAGGACTTACGAGGGAGCAGTACTTC
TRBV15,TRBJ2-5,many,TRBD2,CATSRPRETGTSGRVGETQYF,TGTGCCACCAGCAGACCTCGGGAGACTGGGACTAGCGGGAGGGTAGGAGAGACCCAGTACTTC
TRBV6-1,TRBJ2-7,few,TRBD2,CASSFASSGGPYEQYF,TGTGCCAGCAGTTTTGCCTCTAGCGGGGGACCTTACGAGCAGTACTTC
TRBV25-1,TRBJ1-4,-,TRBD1,CASSARTGDEKLFF,TGTGCCAGCAGTGCTAGGACAGGGGATGAAAAACTGTTTTTT
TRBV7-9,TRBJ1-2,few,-,CASRMDGYGYTF,TGTGCCAGCCGGATGGACGGGTATGGCTACACCTTC